A selection of T cell receptor beta chains follows, all from one sample in a study of monozygotic twins with inflammatory bowel disease. TCRdb processed the 5' RACE reads again and assigns one entry to each CDR3 protein, with no DNA. The table gives about 380,000 distinct CDR3 sequences; the top ten clones make up around 2.6% of it. The sample comprised blood. The receptors stem from a human donor with ulcerative colitis or Crohn's disease, or a healthy co-twin of an affected twin (not recorded which). CDR3s include the opening cysteine and the closing phenylalanine or tryptophan.

j_call: TRBJ2-3; v_call: TRBV7-2; cdr3_aa: CASSRDRYTDTQYF
j_call: TRBJ2-7; v_call: TRBV20-1; cdr3_aa: CSASRDRVYEQYF
j_call: TRBJ2-3; v_call: TRBV5-6; cdr3_aa: CASSFPSVGTQYF
j_call: TRBJ1-1; v_call: TRBV29-1; cdr3_aa: CSVGTGLNTEAFF
j_call: TRBJ2-7; v_call: TRBV12-3/TRBV12-4; cdr3_aa: CASRGGPGYSYEQYF
j_call: TRBJ2-4; v_call: TRBV18; cdr3_aa: CASSPPGRVENIQYF
j_call: TRBJ2-7; v_call: TRBV19; cdr3_aa: CASSINAYEQYF
j_call: TRBJ2-7; v_call: TRBV5-1; cdr3_aa: CASSPTGQWSSYEQYF
j_call: TRBJ2-5; v_call: TRBV3-1; cdr3_aa: CASSQGQGDRETQYF
j_call: TRBJ1-1; v_call: TRBV6-5; cdr3_aa: CASSYQGRTEAFF
j_call: TRBJ2-1; v_call: TRBV4-3; cdr3_aa: CASSQGTGDYNEQFF
j_call: TRBJ1-5; v_call: TRBV20-1; cdr3_aa: CSASSGTGNSYSNQPQHF
j_call: TRBJ2-5; v_call: TRBV4-1; cdr3_aa: CASSQDTSGVGETQYF
j_call: TRBJ1-1; v_call: TRBV11-2; cdr3_aa: CASSLGVGRAVNTEAFF
j_call: TRBJ1-1; v_call: TRBV15; cdr3_aa: CATSRDRGPGGTEAFF
j_call: TRBJ2-5; v_call: TRBV5-1; cdr3_aa: CASSSTGGADETQYF
j_call: TRBJ1-5; v_call: TRBV28; cdr3_aa: CASSWDFDSNQPQHF
j_call: TRBJ1-2; v_call: TRBV4-3; cdr3_aa: CASSFRDRGLDGYTF
j_call: TRBJ2-7; v_call: TRBV7-9; cdr3_aa: CASSVTGTGGSYEQYF
j_call: TRBJ1-5; v_call: TRBV20-1; cdr3_aa: CSAAEGGQGSNQPHHF
j_call: TRBJ2-1; v_call: TRBV6-2/TRBV6-3; cdr3_aa: CASSHRGRDSYNEQFF
j_call: TRBJ2-3; v_call: TRBV3-1; cdr3_aa: CASSQDRRTVFPTDTQYF
j_call: TRBJ2-2; v_call: TRBV5-4; cdr3_aa: CASSRTSGGYTGELFF
j_call: TRBJ1-1; v_call: TRBV18; cdr3_aa: CASSPGTGRSTEAFF
j_call: TRBJ1-1; v_call: TRBV4-2; cdr3_aa: CASSREGGNTEAFF
j_call: TRBJ2-5; v_call: TRBV15; cdr3_aa: CATSPGRRGRKETQYF
j_call: TRBJ2-1; v_call: TRBV20-1; cdr3_aa: CSARDITQNEQFF
j_call: TRBJ2-2; v_call: TRBV7-2; cdr3_aa: CASSSTSGGYGGELFF
j_call: TRBJ2-5; v_call: TRBV29-1; cdr3_aa: CSVDTQGRQETQYF
j_call: TRBJ2-5; v_call: TRBV4-3; cdr3_aa: CASSQVGVGAGAQETQYF
j_call: TRBJ1-2; v_call: TRBV1; cdr3_aa: CTSSQEQEGNYGYTF
j_call: TRBJ1-2; v_call: TRBV4-1; cdr3_aa: CASSQDRSAGIDYGYTF
j_call: TRBJ1-6; v_call: TRBV6-2/TRBV6-3; cdr3_aa: CASSSDSPLHF
j_call: TRBJ2-7; v_call: TRBV20-1; cdr3_aa: CSASQTVTYEQYF
j_call: TRBJ2-7; v_call: TRBV5-1; cdr3_aa: CASSYLTDISYEQYF
j_call: TRBJ2-3; v_call: TRBV5-4; cdr3_aa: CASSLAEAGRDTQYF
j_call: TRBJ2-7; v_call: TRBV7-9; cdr3_aa: CASSLPESSYEQYF
j_call: TRBJ1-1; v_call: TRBV24-1; cdr3_aa: CATSDPTGLDTEAFF
j_call: TRBJ1-5; v_call: TRBV4-2; cdr3_aa: CASSQDGRTSNQPQHF
j_call: TRBJ2-7; v_call: TRBV18; cdr3_aa: CASSPQQGDEQYF
j_call: TRBJ2-1; v_call: TRBV24-1; cdr3_aa: CATSDLGALNYNEQFF
j_call: TRBJ2-3; v_call: TRBV30; cdr3_aa: CAWNLAAYTDTQYF
j_call: TRBJ2-1; v_call: TRBV5-1; cdr3_aa: CASSLEDSYNEQFF
j_call: TRBJ1-2; v_call: TRBV20-1; cdr3_aa: CSAPGQISNYGYTF
j_call: TRBJ1-5; v_call: TRBV14; cdr3_aa: CASSQGYRENQPQHF
j_call: TRBJ2-1; v_call: TRBV4-1; cdr3_aa: CASSQVGQASYNEQFF
j_call: TRBJ2-4; v_call: TRBV5-1; cdr3_aa: CASSLGNIQYF
j_call: TRBJ2-7; v_call: TRBV7-9; cdr3_aa: CASSYDTAYEQYF
j_call: TRBJ2-7; v_call: TRBV5-6; cdr3_aa: CASSLRDRPPYEQYF
j_call: TRBJ2-7; v_call: TRBV7-8; cdr3_aa: CASSLWNPETDEQYF
j_call: TRBJ2-1; v_call: TRBV9; cdr3_aa: CASSVAYGSGVLRFF
j_call: TRBJ1-6; v_call: TRBV2; cdr3_aa: CASSVRSSGSPLHF
j_call: TRBJ1-5; v_call: TRBV21-1; cdr3_aa: CASSKTGTQGRYSNQPQHF
j_call: TRBJ2-5; v_call: TRBV19; cdr3_aa: CASSAQFPGQKETQYF
j_call: TRBJ2-7; v_call: TRBV6-2/TRBV6-3; cdr3_aa: CASFGHLREEQYF